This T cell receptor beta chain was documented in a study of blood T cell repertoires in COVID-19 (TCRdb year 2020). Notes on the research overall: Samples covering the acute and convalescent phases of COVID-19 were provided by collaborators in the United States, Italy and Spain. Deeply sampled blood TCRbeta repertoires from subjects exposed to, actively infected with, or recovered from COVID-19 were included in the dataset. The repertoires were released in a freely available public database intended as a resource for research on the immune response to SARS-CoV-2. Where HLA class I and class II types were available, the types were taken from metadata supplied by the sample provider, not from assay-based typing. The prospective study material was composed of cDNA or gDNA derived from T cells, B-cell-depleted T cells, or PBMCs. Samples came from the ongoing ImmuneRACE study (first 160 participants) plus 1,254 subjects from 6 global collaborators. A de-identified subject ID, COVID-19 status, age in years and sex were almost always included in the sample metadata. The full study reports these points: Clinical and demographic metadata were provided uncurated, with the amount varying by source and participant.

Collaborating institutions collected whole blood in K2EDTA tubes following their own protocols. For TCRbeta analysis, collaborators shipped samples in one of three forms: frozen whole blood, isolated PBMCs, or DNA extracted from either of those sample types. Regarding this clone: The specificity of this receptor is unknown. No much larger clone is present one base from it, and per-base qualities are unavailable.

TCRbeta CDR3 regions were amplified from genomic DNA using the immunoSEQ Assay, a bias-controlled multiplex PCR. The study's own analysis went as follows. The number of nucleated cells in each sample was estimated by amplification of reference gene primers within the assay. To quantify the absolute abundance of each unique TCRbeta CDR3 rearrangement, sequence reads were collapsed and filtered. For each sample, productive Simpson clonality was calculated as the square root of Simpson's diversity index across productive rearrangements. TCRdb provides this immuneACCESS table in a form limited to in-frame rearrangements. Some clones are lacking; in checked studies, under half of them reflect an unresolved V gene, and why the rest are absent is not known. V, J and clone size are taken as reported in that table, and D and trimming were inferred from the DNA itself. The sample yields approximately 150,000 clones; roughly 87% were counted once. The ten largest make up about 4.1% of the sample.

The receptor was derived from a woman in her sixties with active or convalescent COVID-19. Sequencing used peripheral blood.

Read as DNA, the sequence is TGTGCCAGCAGCTTGGGTTTAGATCCGGGTGCGTATGGCTACACCTTC. Translated, it gives CASSLGLDPGAYGYTF. The receptor chain draws on TRBV5-6 and TRBJ1-2; the D gene cannot be resolved reliably. V is clipped by 0 bases and J by 5 bases, and the sequence between their germline boundaries is 17 bases long. From the germline V gene, CDR1 is SGHDT and CDR2 is YYEEEE. Measured from the cysteine to the phenylalanine, the CDR3 is 16 residues long. Solely the CDR3 DNA is kept, with 48 bases framed from the first base.